This T cell receptor beta chain was documented in a study of cytomegalovirus exposure and HLA in healthy donors. Across the study: Earlier, some 180 million T cells were analyzed, and more than 100 million unique TCR beta sequences were found among them. General observations from the study: It was shown in a later analysis that HLA-associated TCR beta chains were more clonally expanded than other, equally common chains. A missense DCLRE1C variant was associated with V- and J-gene trimming of TCR beta chains in a later analysis, and an independent cohort replicated the association.

PCR amplification relied on 60 Vbeta primers (plus 13 Jbeta primers). Sequencing was performed with immunoSEQ multiplex PCR; in TCRdb, only in-frame clones are kept and a portion is missing. Among 160,000 or so clones, roughly 85% were seen once, and the ten largest hold about 9.1%. As to this clone: Its antigen is unknown.

This clonotype originated in a man aged 18 to 30 in good health and CMV-seropositive. The sequenced sample consisted of PBMCs.

CDR3 sequence (DNA): TGTGCCACCCAGCTAATGGACAGGGAGGACTATGGCTACACCTTC. It codes for CATQLMDREDYGYTF. The rearrangement joins TRBV10-3 to TRBJ1-2; TRBD1 agrees at 8 bases. The germline gives CDR1 ENHRY, CDR2 SYGVKD. The V and J ends lost 10 bases and 3 bases, in that order; junction bases with no gene match: 13. The CDR3 is 15 amino acids.